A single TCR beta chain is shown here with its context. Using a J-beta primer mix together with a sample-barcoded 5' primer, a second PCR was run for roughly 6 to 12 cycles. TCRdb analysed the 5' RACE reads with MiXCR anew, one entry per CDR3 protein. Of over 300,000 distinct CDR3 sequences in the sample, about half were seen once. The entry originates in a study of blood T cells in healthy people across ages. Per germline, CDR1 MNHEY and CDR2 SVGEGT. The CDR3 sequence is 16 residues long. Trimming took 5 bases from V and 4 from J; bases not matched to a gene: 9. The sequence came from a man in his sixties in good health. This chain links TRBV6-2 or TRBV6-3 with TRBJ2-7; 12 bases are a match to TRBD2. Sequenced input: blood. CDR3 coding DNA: TGTGCCAGCAGTGCGTGGGGACTAGCGGGCCGGTACGAGCAGTACTTC. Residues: CASSAWGLAGRYEQYF.